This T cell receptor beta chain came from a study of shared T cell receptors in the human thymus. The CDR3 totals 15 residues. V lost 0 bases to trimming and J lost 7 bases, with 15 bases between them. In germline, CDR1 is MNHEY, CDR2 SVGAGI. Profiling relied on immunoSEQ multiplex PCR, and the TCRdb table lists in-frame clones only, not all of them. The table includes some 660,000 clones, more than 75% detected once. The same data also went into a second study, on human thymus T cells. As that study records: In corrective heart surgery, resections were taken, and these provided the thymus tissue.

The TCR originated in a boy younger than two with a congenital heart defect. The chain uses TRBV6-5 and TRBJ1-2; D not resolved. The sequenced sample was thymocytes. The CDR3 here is CASSYSAPNVVGYTF. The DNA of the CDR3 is TGTGCCAGCAGTTACTCGGCCCCGAATGTCGTTGGCTACACCTTC.